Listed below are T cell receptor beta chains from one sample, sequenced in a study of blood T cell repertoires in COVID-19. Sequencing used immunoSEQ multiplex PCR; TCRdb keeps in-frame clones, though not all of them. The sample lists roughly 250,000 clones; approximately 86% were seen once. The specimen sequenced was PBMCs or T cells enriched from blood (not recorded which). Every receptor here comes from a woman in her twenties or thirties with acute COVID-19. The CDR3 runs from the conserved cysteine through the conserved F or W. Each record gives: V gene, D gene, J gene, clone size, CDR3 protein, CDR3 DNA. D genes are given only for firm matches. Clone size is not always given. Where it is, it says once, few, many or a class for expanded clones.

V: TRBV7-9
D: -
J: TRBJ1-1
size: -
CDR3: CASSPSSTVMNTEAFF
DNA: TGTGCCAGCAGCCCATCGTCGACAGTCATGAACACTGAAGCTTTCTTT

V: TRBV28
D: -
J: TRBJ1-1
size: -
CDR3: CASRQQGSEAFF
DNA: TGTGCCAGCAGGCAGCAGGGATCTGAAGCTTTCTTT

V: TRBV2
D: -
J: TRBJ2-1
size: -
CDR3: CASRIRAKRSNEQFF
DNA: TGTGCCAGCCGGATTCGCGCGAAGCGAAGTAATGAGCAGTTCTTC

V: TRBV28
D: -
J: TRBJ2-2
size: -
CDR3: CASSLLRTGELFF
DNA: TGTGCCAGCAGTTTATTGCGGACCGGGGAGCTGTTTTTT

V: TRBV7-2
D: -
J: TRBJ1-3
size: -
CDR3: CASSQTGPSGNTIYF
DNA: TGTGCCAGCAGTCAGACAGGACCTTCTGGAAACACCATATATTTT

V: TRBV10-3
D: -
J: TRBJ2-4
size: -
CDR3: CAISESGSYKNIQYF
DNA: TGTGCCATCAGTGAGTCGGGCAGCTACAAAAACATTCAGTACTTC

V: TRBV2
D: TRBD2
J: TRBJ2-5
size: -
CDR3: CATLSGTSGAETQYF
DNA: TGTGCCACCCTTTCCGGGACTAGCGGGGCGGAGACCCAGTACTTC

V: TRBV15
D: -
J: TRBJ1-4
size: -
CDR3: CATSRDGQGQEKLFF
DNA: TGTGCCACCAGCAGAGATGGGCAAGGACAAGAAAAACTGTTTTTT

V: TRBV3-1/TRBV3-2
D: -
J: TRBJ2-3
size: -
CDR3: CASSRPGVPSTDTQYF
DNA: TGTGCCAGCAGCCGCCCGGGAGTACCTAGCACAGATACGCAGTATTTT

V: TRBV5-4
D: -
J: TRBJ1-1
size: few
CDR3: CASSLPTGLNTEAFF
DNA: TGTGCCAGCAGCTTGCCGACAGGACTGAACACTGAAGCTTTCTTT

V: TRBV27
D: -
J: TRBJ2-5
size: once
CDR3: CASSNPQGAGGAQYF
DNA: TGTGCCAGCAGTAACCCTCAGGGGGCTGGGGGGGCCCAGTACTTC

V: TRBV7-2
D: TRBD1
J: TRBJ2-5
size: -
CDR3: CASSFGTGLRGETQYF
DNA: TGTGCCAGCAGCTTTGGGACAGGACTAAGGGGGGAGACCCAGTACTTC

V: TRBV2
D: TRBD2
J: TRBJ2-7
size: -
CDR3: CASSGGTSGSTYEQYF
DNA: TGTGCCAGCAGTGGGGGGACTAGCGGCTCTACCTACGAGCAGTACTTC

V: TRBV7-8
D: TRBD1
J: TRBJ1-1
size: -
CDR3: CASSSDGDRATEAFF
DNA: TGTGCCAGCAGCTCGGACGGGGACAGGGCCACTGAAGCTTTCTTT

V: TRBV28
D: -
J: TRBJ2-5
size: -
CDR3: CASKDQLGAQYF
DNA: TGTGCCAGCAAGGACCAGCTAGGGGCCCAGTACTTC

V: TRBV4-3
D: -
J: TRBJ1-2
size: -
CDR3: CASSQTGHYGYTF
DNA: TGCGCCAGCAGCCAAACAGGTCACTATGGCTACACCTTC

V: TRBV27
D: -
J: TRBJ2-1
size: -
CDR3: CASSFSIASGEFF
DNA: TGTGCCAGCAGTTTCTCCATAGCGTCTGGGGAGTTCTTC

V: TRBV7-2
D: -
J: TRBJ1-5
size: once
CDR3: CASSLASVSNQPQHF
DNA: TGTGCCAGCAGCTTAGCGTCCGTTAGCAATCAGCCCCAGCATTTT

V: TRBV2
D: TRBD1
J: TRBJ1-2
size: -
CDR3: CASSLSWTGDYGYTF
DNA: TGTGCCAGCAGCCTAAGTTGGACAGGGGACTATGGCTACACCTTC

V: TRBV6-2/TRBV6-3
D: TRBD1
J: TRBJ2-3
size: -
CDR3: CASSYSRGQGTDTQYF
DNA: TGTGCCAGCAGTTACTCTCGGGGACAGGGAACAGATACGCAGTATTTT

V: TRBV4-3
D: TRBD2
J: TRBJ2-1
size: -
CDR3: CASSPRGLAGYNEQFF
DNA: TGCGCCAGCAGCCCACGGGGACTAGCGGGGTACAATGAGCAGTTCTTC

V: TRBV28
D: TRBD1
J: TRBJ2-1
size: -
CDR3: CASSFNRGLGNEQFF
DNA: TGTGCCAGCAGTTTCAACAGGGGCTTGGGCAATGAGCAGTTCTTC

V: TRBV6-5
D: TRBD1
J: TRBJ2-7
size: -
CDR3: CASSPQGDEQYF
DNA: TGTGCCAGCAGCCCCCAGGGGGACGAGCAGTACTTC

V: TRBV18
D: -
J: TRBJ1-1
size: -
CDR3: CATKPGHGDTEAFF
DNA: TGTGCCACCAAACCAGGACATGGGGACACTGAAGCTTTCTTT

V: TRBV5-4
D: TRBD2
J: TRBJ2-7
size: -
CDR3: CASSPGGDLSYEQYF
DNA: TGTGCCAGCAGCCCGGGGGGGGACCTCTCCTACGAGCAGTACTTC

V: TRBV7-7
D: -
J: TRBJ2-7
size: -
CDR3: CASSLRADSYEQYF
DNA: TGTGCTAGCAGCTTGAGAGCGGACTCCTACGAGCAGTACTTC

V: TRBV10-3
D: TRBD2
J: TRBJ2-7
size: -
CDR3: CAISEPTTSGGSLSYEQYF
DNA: TGTGCCATCAGTGAGCCGACGACTAGCGGGGGGTCTTTAAGCTACGAGCAGTACTTC

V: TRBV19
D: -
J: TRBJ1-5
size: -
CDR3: CASSKSSRSNQPQHF
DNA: TGTGCCAGTAGTAAGTCCAGTCGTTCCAATCAGCCCCAGCATTTT

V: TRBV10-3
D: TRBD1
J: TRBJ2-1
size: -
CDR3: CAISGGGLLNEQFF
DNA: TGTGCCATCAGTGGAGGGGGCTTGCTTAATGAGCAGTTCTTC

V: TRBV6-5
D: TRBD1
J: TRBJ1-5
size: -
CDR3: CASSPDRGGQPQHF
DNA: TGTGCCAGCAGCCCCGACAGGGGTGGCCAGCCCCAGCATTTT

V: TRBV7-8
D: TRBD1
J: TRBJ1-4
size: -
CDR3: CASSLDRGREKLFF
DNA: TGTGCCAGCAGCTTAGACAGGGGCCGGGAAAAACTGTTTTTT

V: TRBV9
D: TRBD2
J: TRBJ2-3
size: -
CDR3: CASTRAGVISTDTQYF
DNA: TGTGCCAGCACCCGTGCGGGGGTGATTAGCACAGATACGCAGTATTTT

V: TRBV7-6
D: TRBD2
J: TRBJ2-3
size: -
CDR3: CASSLAPGGGYSTDTQYF
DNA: TGTGCCAGCAGCCTCGCCCCGGGGGGTGGATATAGCACAGATACGCAGTATTTT

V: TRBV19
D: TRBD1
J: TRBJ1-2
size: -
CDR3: CASSMGQPTYGYTF
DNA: TGTGCCAGTAGTATGGGACAGCCGACCTATGGCTACACCTTC

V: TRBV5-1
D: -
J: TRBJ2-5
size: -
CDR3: CASSRDRDIGGETQYF
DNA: TGCGCCAGCAGTCGTGACCGGGACATCGGCGGGGAGACCCAGTACTTC

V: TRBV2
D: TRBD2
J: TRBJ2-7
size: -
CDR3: CASSEVVLAGFYEQYF
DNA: TGTGCCAGCAGTGAAGTAGTACTAGCGGGCTTCTACGAGCAGTACTTC

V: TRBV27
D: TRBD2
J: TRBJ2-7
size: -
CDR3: CASSLGAGTSGISRQYF
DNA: TGTGCCAGCAGTTTGGGGGCGGGGACTAGCGGGATTTCACGACAGTACTTC

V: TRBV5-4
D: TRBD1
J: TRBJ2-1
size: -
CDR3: CASSLPGQGFNEQFF
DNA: TGTGCCAGCAGCTTACCGGGACAGGGCTTCAATGAGCAGTTCTTC

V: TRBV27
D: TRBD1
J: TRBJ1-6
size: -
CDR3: CATQGTVPPLHF
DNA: TGTGCCACCCAGGGGACAGTTCCCCCCCTCCACTTT

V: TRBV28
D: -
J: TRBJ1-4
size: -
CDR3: CASSFPREGDEKLFF
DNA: TGTGCCAGCAGTTTCCCCAGGGAGGGTGATGAAAAACTGTTTTTT

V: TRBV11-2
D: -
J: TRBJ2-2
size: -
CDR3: CASSPRLLGLESGELFF
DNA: TGTGCCAGCAGCCCGCGACTGTTAGGCCTGGAATCCGGGGAGCTGTTTTTT

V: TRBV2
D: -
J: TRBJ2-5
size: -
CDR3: CASRAETQYF
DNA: TGTGCCAGCAGAGCAGAGACCCAGTACTTC

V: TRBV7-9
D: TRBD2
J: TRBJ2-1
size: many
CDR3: CASSPGTSGDYNEQFF
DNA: TGTGCCAGCAGCCCAGGGACTAGCGGGGACTACAATGAGCAGTTCTTC

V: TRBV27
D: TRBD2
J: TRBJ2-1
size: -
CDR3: CASSSRWTSGTYNEQFF
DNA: TGTGCCAGCAGCTCAAGATGGACTAGCGGGACCTACAATGAGCAGTTCTTC

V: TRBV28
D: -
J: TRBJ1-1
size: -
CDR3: CASSLTSQGKAFF
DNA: TGTGCCAGCAGTTTAACTTCGCAGGGAAAAGCTTTCTTT

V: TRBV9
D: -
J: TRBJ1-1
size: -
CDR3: CASSVAPRETAFF
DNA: TGTGCCAGCAGCGTAGCCCCCAGGGAAACGGCTTTCTTT

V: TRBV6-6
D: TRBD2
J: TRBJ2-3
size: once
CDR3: CASSPPRLATCTDTQYF
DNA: TGTGCCAGCAGTCCCCCACGACTAGCGACTTGCACAGATACGCAGTATTTT

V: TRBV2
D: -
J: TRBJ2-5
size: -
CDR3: CASSERGMEWQETQYF
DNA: TGTGCCAGCAGTGAGAGGGGGATGGAGTGGCAGGAGACCCAGTACTTC

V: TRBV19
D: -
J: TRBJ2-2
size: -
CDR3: CASSEAAAAGELFF
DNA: TGTGCCAGTAGTGAGGCAGCCGCCGCCGGGGAGCTGTTTTTT

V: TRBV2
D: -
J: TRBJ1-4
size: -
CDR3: CASSEMGGLSEKLFF
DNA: TGTGCCAGCAGTGAAATGGGGGGATTGAGTGAAAAACTGTTTTTT

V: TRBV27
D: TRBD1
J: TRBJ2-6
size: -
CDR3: CASSSGQGASGANVLTF
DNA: TGTGCCAGCAGTTCGGGACAGGGGGCTTCTGGGGCCAACGTCCTGACTTTC

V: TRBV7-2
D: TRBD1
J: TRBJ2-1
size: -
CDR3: CASSFNRGIFSMDEQFF
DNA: TGTGCCAGCAGCTTTAACAGGGGAATATTCTCAATGGATGAGCAGTTCTTC

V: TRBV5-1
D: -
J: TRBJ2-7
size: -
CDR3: CASSLVRGHEQYF
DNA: TGCGCCAGCAGCTTGGTGCGGGGCCACGAGCAGTACTTC

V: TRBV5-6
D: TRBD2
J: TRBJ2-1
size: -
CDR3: CASKEGGRSDNEQFF
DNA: TGTGCCAGCAAAGAGGGCGGGAGGTCGGACAATGAGCAGTTCTTC